Listed below are T cell receptor beta chains from one sample, sequenced in a study of blood T cells in healthy people across ages. TCRdb independently ran MiXCR on the 5' RACE reads; one entry per CDR3 protein. Seen here are approximately 810,000 distinct CDR3 sequences, 30% to 45% observed once, and the top ten hold over 10%. Sequencing input: blood. The origin of the receptors is a man between 18 and 35 years old in good health. CDR3s include the opening cysteine and the closing phenylalanine or tryptophan. The order of the fields is clone size, D gene, V gene, J gene, CDR3 DNA, CDR3 protein. A D gene is named only where the DNA matches it firmly. Part of the rows lack a size; the others show once, few, many or a class for expanded clones.

size: many
D: TRBD2
V: TRBV20-1
J: TRBJ2-1
DNA: TGCAGTGCTAGCGGGGGGGCCATGTTCAATGAGCAGTTCTTC
CDR3: CSASGGAMFNEQFF

size: few
D: .
V: TRBV4-1
J: TRBJ2-6
DNA: TGCGCCAGCAGCCAAGTAAGGACCGTCTCTGGGGCCAACGTCCTGACTTTC
CDR3: CASSQVRTVSGANVLTF

size: .
D: .
V: TRBV12-3/TRBV12-4
J: TRBJ1-1
DNA: TGTGCCAGCAGTTTAGGGGAAGGGATGAACACTGAAGCTTTCTTT
CDR3: CASSLGEGMNTEAFF

size: few
D: .
V: TRBV20-1
J: TRBJ2-1
DNA: TGCAGTGCTAGAGTGTGGGGGGCTAGTTACAATGAGCAGTTCTTC
CDR3: CSARVWGASYNEQFF

size: once
D: .
V: TRBV20-1
J: TRBJ2-6
DNA: TGCAGTGCTAGAGATAGCAGGAGCGCAGCCTCTGGGGCCAACGTCCTGACTTTC
CDR3: CSARDSRSAASGANVLTF

size: .
D: .
V: TRBV14
J: TRBJ1-6
DNA: TGTGCCAGCAGCCAGGGGATCCCAGGGTCACCCCTCCACTTT
CDR3: CASSQGIPGSPLHF

size: .
D: TRBD1
V: TRBV5-1
J: TRBJ1-2
DNA: TGCGCCAGCAGCTTGGATCCGACAGGGGGCTATGGCTACACCTTC
CDR3: CASSLDPTGGYGYTF

size: .
D: TRBD1
V: TRBV4-1
J: TRBJ1-6
DNA: TGCGCCAGCAGCCCAGGGGACAGAGATAATTCACCCCTCCACTTT
CDR3: CASSPGDRDNSPLHF

size: many
D: .
V: TRBV29-1
J: TRBJ1-1
DNA: TGCAGCGTTGGCAGCATGAACACTGAAGCTTTCTTT
CDR3: CSVGSMNTEAFF

size: .
D: .
V: TRBV28
J: TRBJ2-3
DNA: TGTGCCAGCTGTACACCAACCCCCACAGATACGCAGTATTTT
CDR3: CASCTPTPTDTQYF

size: .
D: TRBD2
V: TRBV9
J: TRBJ2-5
DNA: TGTGCCAGCAGCGTTAGCGGGGAGTCCTACAATGAGCAGTACTTC
CDR3: CASSVSGESYNEQYF

size: few
D: .
V: TRBV20-1
J: TRBJ2-3
DNA: TGCAGTGCTGGCTGGGGGGGCGCAGATACGCAGTATTTT
CDR3: CSAGWGGADTQYF

size: .
D: .
V: TRBV18
J: TRBJ2-7
DNA: TGTGCCAGCTCACCACCGACCCTAGGCCACAACCCCTACGAGCAGTACTTC
CDR3: CASSPPTLGHNPYEQYF

size: .
D: .
V: TRBV6-5
J: TRBJ2-3
DNA: TGTGCCAGCAGCCAAAAAGGCGATACTACGCAGTATTTT
CDR3: CASSQKGDTTQYF

size: few
D: .
V: TRBV12-3/TRBV12-4
J: TRBJ1-5
DNA: TGTGCCAGCAGTTTAGTGGACAGCTTCAATCAGCCCCAGCATTTT
CDR3: CASSLVDSFNQPQHF

size: .
D: .
V: TRBV7-2
J: TRBJ2-3
DNA: TGTGCCAGCAGCTTAGTGAGTAGATCAAGCACAGATACGCAGTATTTT
CDR3: CASSLVSRSSTDTQYF

size: few
D: .
V: TRBV19
J: TRBJ1-4
DNA: TGTGCCAGTACCTCAACAGGAGACAATGAAAAACTGTTTTTT
CDR3: CASTSTGDNEKLFF

size: .
D: .
V: TRBV5-1
J: TRBJ1-2
DNA: TGCGCCAGCAGTTCAGGTTCGCAGGAGGGCGGCTATGGCTACACCTTC
CDR3: CASSSGSQEGGYGYTF

size: few
D: TRBD2
V: TRBV9
J: TRBJ2-5
DNA: TGTGCCAGCAGCCCTCTCGGGACTAGCGGTGTGGCAGAGACCCAGTACTTC
CDR3: CASSPLGTSGVAETQYF

size: .
D: TRBD1
V: TRBV9
J: TRBJ1-4
DNA: TGTGCCAGCAGCGGCCCCGGGACAGGTCTCAATGAAAAACTGTTTTTT
CDR3: CASSGPGTGLNEKLFF

size: few
D: .
V: TRBV20-1
J: TRBJ2-1
DNA: TGCAGTGCCAGCGCACTAGCCGGTGAGCAGTTCTTC
CDR3: CSASALAGEQFF

size: many
D: .
V: TRBV6-2/TRBV6-3
J: TRBJ2-1
DNA: TGTGCCAGCAGCGGTGGAGGGCGGGATGAGCAGTTCTTC
CDR3: CASSGGGRDEQFF

size: many
D: .
V: TRBV20-1
J: TRBJ2-5
DNA: TGCAGTGCTAGACCCGGGACTGTGGAAGAGACCCAGTACTTC
CDR3: CSARPGTVEETQYF

size: .
D: TRBD1
V: TRBV6-5
J: TRBJ1-3
DNA: TGTGCCAGCAGTCCTCGGCGGGACAGGGCCGGAAACACCATATATTTT
CDR3: CASSPRRDRAGNTIYF

size: few
D: .
V: TRBV6-5
J: TRBJ2-7
DNA: TGTGCCAGCAGTATCCCAGGGATCTACGAGCAGTACTTC
CDR3: CASSIPGIYEQYF

size: .
D: TRBD2
V: TRBV6-4
J: TRBJ2-2
DNA: TGTGCCAGCAGCAACGGGGGGACCGGGGGGCTGTTTTTT
CDR3: CASSNGGTGGLFF

size: .
D: .
V: TRBV12-3/TRBV12-4
J: TRBJ1-1
DNA: TGTGCCAGCAGTTTTCGCTCTGAAGCTTTCTTT
CDR3: CASSFRSEAFF

size: few
D: TRBD2
V: TRBV7-2
J: TRBJ2-2
DNA: TGTGCCAGCAGGAAGCGGGGGGAATTGAGCGGGGAGCTGTTTTTT
CDR3: CASRKRGELSGELFF

size: many
D: TRBD1
V: TRBV6-6
J: TRBJ1-2
DNA: TGTGCCAGCAGCCCGCCGGGACAGGGTGGCTATGGCTACACCTTC
CDR3: CASSPPGQGGYGYTF

size: .
D: .
V: TRBV12-3/TRBV12-4
J: TRBJ1-1
DNA: TGTGCCAGCAGCCGGGTTTCGAACACTGAAGCTTTCTTT
CDR3: CASSRVSNTEAFF

size: few
D: .
V: TRBV7-6
J: TRBJ1-6
DNA: TGTGCCAGCAGCTTATCAGGGGTCGCTTCACCCCTCCACTTT
CDR3: CASSLSGVASPLHF

size: few
D: TRBD1
V: TRBV6-5
J: TRBJ2-1
DNA: TGTGCCAGCAGTAGACTCTTGGGACAGGCCTACAATGAGCAGTTCTTC
CDR3: CASSRLLGQAYNEQFF